Shown below are 15 T cell receptor beta chains from a single sample sequenced in a study of cytotoxic CD8 clonotypes in ibrutinib-treated CLL. Profiling relied on immunoSEQ multiplex PCR, and the TCRdb table lists in-frame clones only, not all of them. Here the sample spans tens of thousands of clones, 45% to 70% being singletons. Specimen: PBMCs, collected after 24 months of ibrutinib treatment. The source is a human donor with chronic lymphocytic leukemia.

This clone showed up just a few times. This chain uses TRBV6-1 with TRBJ2-3; D unresolved. Germline CDR1 is MNHNS and CDR2 is SASEGT. This CDR3 region has 13 residues. Trimming took off 6 bases at V and 1 base at J, with 8 bases between the two ends. CDR3 sequence: CASRPERTDTQYF. As DNA, the CDR3 is TGTGCCAGCAGGCCAGAGCGCACAGATACGCAGTATTTT.

This clone appeared many times. The chain carries TRBV7-2 and TRBJ1-2; TRBD1 matches 7 bases. Losses at the gene ends were 3 bases for V and 8 bases for J; bases not matched to a gene: 21. The CDR3 runs to 18 residues. The V gene's germline CDR1 is SGHTA and CDR2 FQGNSA. DNA of the CDR3: TGTGCCAGCAGCTTCGATTTATTACAGGGGCCTCTTAACCGAGGCTACACCTTC. Translation gives CASSFDLLQGPLNRGYTF.

The V gene is TRBV28, the J gene TRBJ1-2, with unresolved D. The germline V and J ends were trimmed by 9 bases and 8 bases, with 16 bases remaining between them. The CDR3 runs to 12 residues. Germline CDR1 is MDHEN and CDR2 is SYDVKM. CDR3 in DNA: TGTGCCAGTCAAACCTTCGGGGTCGGCTACACCTTC. This encodes CASQTFGVGYTF.

The chain combines TRBV10-1 with TRBJ2-1; 8 bases match TRBD2. The V gene end was trimmed by 4 bases and the J gene end by 9 bases; junction bases not matched to a gene: 14. Germline V gene data show CDR1 as WNHNN and CDR2 as SYGVQD (reference sequence). This CDR3 is built from 16 residues. CDR3 amino acids: CASSGEAGERRFEQFF. The CDR3 DNA reads as TGCGCCAGCAGTGGTGAAGCGGGGGAGCGTAGATTTGAGCAGTTCTTC.

This clone is labeled as medium-sized. The V call is TRBV5-4, the J call TRBJ2-3, with TRBD1 identical over 7 bases. The CDR3 runs to 15 residues. Germline V CDR1 and CDR2: SGHNT, YYREEE (reference sequence). V lost 4 bases, J lost 1 base, and 6 bases stayed unmatched. The DNA of the CDR3 is TGTGCCAGCAGCGCCGGACAGGCCCGCACAGATACGCAGTATTTT. Translating gives CASSAGQARTDTQYF.

The V call is TRBV9, the J call TRBJ2-6; TRBD2 might be the D (7 bases). V was shortened by 2 bases and J by 1 base, with 22 bases between the two germline ends. CDR3 length: 20 amino acids. Germline V CDR1 and CDR2: SGDLS, YYNGEE. The CDR3 sequence: CASSVGRSPGGQSGANVLTF. CDR3 bases: TGTGCCAGCAGCGTTGGGCGTTCACCGGGAGGACAGTCTGGGGCCAACGTCCTGACTTTC.

The chain recombines TRBV29-1 with TRBJ2-3; unclear D gene. Germline CDR1 SQVTM, CDR2 ANQGSEA. The CDR3 is 14 residues long. Trimming cost V 4 bases and J 2 bases, with 13 bases left between them. For the CDR3, the DNA is TGCAGCGTTGTTGATAGGGCAAACACAGATACGCAGTATTTT. Translating gives CSVVDRANTDTQYF.

V gene TRBV30 combines with J gene TRBJ1-1; no clear D gene. The CDR3 covers 10 residues. Per the germline V gene, CDR1 is GTSNPN and CDR2 is SVGIG (reference sequence). Deletions cut 3 bases from V and 7 bases from J, with 6 bases between. This CDR3 reads CAWSALEAFF. The CDR3 bases are TGTGCCTGGAGCGCCCTTGAAGCTTTCTTT.

This clone came up a few times. This chain connects TRBV11-2 to TRBJ1-2; D may be TRBD1 (5 bases). Looked up from germline, CDR1 is SGHAT and CDR2 is FQNNGV. CDR3 length equals 12 residues. The V and J ends lost 8 bases and 4 bases respectively, with 11 bases between them. The CDR3 loop is CASGAGTYGYTF. CDR3 in DNA: TGTGCCAGCGGGGCAGGTACCTATGGCTACACCTTC.

Many counts were recorded for this clone. This CDR3 reads CASKQGWGNYGYTF. The CDR3 DNA reads TGTGCCTCGAAACAGGGTTGGGGCAACTATGGCTACACCTTC. The chain has TRBV30 and TRBJ1-2, with D possibly TRBD1 on 6 matching bases. The germline V gene encodes CDR1 GTSNPN and CDR2 SVGIG (reference sequence). V was pared by 7 bases and J by 2 bases, with 17 bases between. CDR3 length: 14 amino acids. Based on the CDR3 plus reference TRBV30 and TRBJ1-2, the full variable domain is SQTIHQWPATLVQPVGSPLSLECTVEGTSNPNLYWYRQAAGRGLQLLFYSVGIGQISSEVPQNLSASRPQDRQFILSSKKLLLSDSGFYLCASKQGWGNYGYTFGSGTRLTVV.

The chain employs TRBV15 and TRBJ2-7; no firm D call. The V end was cut by 0 bases, the J end by 7 bases, with 10 bases between. CDR1 is LNHNV, CDR2 YYDKDF, per germline (reference sequence). The CDR3 has 13 residues. The CDR3 region is CATSREKSFEQYV. For the CDR3, the DNA is TGTGCCACCAGCAGAGAGAAGAGTTTTGAGCAGTACGTC.

The chain couples TRBV10-3 to TRBJ1-2, with 8 bases matching TRBD1. This CDR3 is built from 10 residues. Germline V CDR1 and CDR2: ENHRY, SYGVKD. Trimming took 6 bases from V and 11 from J; bases not matched to a gene: 2. CDR3 sequence: CAISDRGYTF. DNA for the CDR3: TGTGCCATCAGCGACAGGGGATACACCTTC.

The rearrangement joins TRBV28 to TRBJ1-6; 7 bases match TRBD1. The CDR3 sequence is 14 residues long. Losses at the gene ends were 6 bases for V and 5 bases for J; bases not matched to a gene: 4. Germline V CDR1 and CDR2: MDHEN, SYDVKM. The CDR3 loop is CASSPGGDNSPLHF. The CDR3 DNA reads TGTGCCAGCAGCCCAGGGGGAGATAATTCACCCCTCCACTTT.

The chain links TRBV9 to TRBJ2-3; D may match TRBD1 or TRBD2 (7 bases each). Trimming left V 3 bases short and J 3 bases short, with 11 bases between. Germline CDR1 reads SGDLS; CDR2 reads YYNGEE. This CDR3 has 14 residues. CDR3 sequence reads: CASSDRGGTDTQYF. The DNA of the CDR3 is TGTGCCAGCAGCGACAGGGGAGGGACAGATACGCAGTATTTT.

This clone has only a few counts. The chain combines TRBV6-5 with TRBJ1-5; TRBD1 matches 8 bases. From germline, CDR1 is MNHEY and CDR2 SVGAGI. The CDR3 has 14 amino acids. V lost 6 bases and J lost 5; bases outside the gene matches: 6. The chain's CDR3 is CASRPDRGHQPQHF. The CDR3 DNA reads TGTGCCAGCAGACCCGACAGGGGCCATCAGCCCCAGCATTTT.